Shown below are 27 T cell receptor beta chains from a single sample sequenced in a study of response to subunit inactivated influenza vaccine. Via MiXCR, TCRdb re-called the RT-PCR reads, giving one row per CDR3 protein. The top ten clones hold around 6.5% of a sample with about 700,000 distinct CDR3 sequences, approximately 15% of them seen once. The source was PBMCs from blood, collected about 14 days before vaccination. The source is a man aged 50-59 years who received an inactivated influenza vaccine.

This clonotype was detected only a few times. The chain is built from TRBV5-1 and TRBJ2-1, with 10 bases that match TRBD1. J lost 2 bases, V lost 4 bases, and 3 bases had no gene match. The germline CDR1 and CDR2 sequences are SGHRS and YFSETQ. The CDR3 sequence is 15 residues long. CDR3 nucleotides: TGCGCCAGCAGCATGGACAGGGGGACCTACAATGAGCAGTTCTTC. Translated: CASSMDRGTYNEQFF.

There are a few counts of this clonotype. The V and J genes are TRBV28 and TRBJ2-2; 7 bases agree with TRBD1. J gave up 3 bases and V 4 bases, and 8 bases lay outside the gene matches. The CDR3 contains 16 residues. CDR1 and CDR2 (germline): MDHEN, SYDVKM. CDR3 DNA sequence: TGTGCCAGCAGTTCCTCCGGGACAGAAGACACCGGGGAGCTGTTTTTT. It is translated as CASSSSGTEDTGELFF.

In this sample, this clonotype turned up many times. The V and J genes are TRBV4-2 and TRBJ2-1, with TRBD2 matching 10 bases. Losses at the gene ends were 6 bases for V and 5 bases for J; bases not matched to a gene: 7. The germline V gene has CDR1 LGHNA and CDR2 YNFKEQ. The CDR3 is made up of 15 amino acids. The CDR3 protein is CASRLTSGIDNEQFF. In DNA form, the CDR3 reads TGTGCCAGCAGGCTTACTAGCGGGATCGACAATGAGCAGTTCTTC.

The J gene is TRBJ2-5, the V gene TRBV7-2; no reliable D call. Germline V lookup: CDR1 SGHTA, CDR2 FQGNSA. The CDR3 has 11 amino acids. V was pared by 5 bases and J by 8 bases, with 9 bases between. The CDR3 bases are TGTGCCAGCAGCGAGTCGAGCACCCAGTACTTC. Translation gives CASSESSTQYF.

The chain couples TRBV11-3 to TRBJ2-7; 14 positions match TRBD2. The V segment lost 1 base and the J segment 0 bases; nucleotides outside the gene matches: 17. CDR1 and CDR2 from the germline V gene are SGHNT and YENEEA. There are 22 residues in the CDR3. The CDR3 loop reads CASSLGERGGTSGSRSSYEQYF. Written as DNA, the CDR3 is TGTGCCAGCAGCTTAGGGGAAAGGGGAGGGACTAGCGGGAGTCGGAGCTCCTACGAGCAGTACTTC.

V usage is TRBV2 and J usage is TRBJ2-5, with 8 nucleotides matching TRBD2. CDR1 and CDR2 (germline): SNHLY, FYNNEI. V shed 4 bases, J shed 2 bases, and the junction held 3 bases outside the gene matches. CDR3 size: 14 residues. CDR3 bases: TGTGCCAGCAGTGTACTAGCGGATCAAGAGACCCAGTACTTC. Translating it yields CASSVLADQETQYF.

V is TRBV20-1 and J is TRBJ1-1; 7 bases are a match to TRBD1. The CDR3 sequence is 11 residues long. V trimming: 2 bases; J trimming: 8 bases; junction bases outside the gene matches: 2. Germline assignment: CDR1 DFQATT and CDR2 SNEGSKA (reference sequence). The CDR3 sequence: CSARWTGEAFF. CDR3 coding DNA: TGCAGTGCTAGATGGACAGGCGAAGCTTTCTTT.

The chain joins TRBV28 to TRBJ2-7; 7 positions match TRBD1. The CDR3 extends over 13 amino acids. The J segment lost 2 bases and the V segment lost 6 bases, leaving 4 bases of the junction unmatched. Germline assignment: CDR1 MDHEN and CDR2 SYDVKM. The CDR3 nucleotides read TGTGCCAGCAGAAAGGGACAGACCTACGAGCAGTACTTC. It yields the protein CASRKGQTYEQYF.

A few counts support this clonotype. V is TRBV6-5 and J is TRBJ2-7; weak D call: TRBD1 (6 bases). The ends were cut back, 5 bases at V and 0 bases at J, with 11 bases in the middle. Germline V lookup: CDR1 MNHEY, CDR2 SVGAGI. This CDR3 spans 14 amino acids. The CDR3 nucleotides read TGTGCCAGCAGTAACCTAGGGGGCTCCTACGAGCAGTACTTC. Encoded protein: CASSNLGGSYEQYF.

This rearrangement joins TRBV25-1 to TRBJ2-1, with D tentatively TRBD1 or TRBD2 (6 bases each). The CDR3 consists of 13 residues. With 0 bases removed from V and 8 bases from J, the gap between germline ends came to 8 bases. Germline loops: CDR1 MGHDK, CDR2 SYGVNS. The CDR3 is CASSEYGGHEQFF. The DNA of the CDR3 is TGTGCCAGCAGTGAATATGGGGGGCATGAGCAGTTCTTC.

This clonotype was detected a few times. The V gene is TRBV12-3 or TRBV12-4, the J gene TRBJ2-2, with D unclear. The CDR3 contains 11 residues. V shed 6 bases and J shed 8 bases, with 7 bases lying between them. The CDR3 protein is CASRAGGELFF. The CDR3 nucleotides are TGTGCCAGCAGAGCTGGGGGGGAGCTGTTTTTT.

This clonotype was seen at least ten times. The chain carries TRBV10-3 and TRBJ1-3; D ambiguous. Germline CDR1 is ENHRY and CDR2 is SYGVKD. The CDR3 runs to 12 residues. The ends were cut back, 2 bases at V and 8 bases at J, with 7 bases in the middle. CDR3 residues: CAISEMEDTIYF. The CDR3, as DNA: TGTGCCATCAGTGAGATGGAAGACACCATATATTTT.

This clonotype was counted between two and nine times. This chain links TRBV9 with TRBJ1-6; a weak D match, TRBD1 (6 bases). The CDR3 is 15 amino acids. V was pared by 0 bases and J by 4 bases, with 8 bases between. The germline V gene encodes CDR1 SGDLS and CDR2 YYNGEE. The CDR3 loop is CASSVDGQYNSPLHF. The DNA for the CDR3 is TGTGCCAGCAGCGTAGACGGACAGTATAATTCACCCCTCCACTTT.

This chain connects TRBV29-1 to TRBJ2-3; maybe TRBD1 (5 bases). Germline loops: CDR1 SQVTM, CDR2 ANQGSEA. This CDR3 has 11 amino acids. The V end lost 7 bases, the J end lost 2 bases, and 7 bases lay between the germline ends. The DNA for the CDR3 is TGCAGCGGGGGCCTCACAGATACGCAGTATTTT. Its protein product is CSGGLTDTQYF.

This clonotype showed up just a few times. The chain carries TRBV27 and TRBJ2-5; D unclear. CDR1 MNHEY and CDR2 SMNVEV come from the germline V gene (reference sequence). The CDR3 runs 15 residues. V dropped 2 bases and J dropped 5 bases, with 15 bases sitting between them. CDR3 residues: CASSLGGKRGETQYF. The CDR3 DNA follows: TGTGCCAGCAGTTTAGGTGGGAAGCGTGGGGAGACCCAGTACTTC.

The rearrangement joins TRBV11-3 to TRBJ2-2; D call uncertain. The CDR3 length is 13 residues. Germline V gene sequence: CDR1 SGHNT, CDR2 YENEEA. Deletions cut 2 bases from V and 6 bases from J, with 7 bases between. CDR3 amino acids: CASSLSYAGELFF. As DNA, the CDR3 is TGTGCCAGCAGCTTATCTTACGCCGGGGAGCTGTTTTTT.

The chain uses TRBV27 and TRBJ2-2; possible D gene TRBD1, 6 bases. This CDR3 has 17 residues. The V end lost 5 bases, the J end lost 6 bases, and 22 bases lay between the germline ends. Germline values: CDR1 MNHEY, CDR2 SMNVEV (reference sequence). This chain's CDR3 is CASSPQHATGRPGELFF. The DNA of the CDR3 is TGTGCCAGCAGTCCCCAACACGCGACAGGCCGGCCCGGGGAGCTGTTTTTT.

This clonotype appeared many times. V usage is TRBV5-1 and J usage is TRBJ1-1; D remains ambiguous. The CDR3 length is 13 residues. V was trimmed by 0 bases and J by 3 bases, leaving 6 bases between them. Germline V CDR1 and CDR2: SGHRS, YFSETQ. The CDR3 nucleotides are TGCGCCAGCAGCTTGGGATCTCACACTGAAGCTTTCTTT. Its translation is CASSLGSHTEAFF. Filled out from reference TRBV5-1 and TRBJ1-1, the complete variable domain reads KAGVTQTPRYLIKTRGQQVTLSCSPISGHRSVSWYQQTPGQGLQFLFEYFSETQRNKGNFPGRFSGRQFSNSRSEMNVSTLELGDSALYLCASSLGSHTEAFFGQGTRLTVV.

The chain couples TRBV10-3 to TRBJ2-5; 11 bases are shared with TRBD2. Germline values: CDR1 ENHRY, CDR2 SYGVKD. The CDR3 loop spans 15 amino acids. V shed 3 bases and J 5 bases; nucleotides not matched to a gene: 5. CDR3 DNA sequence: TGTGCCATCAGTGATTTAGCGGGGGGGCTTGAGACCCAGTACTTC. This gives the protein CAISDLAGGLETQYF.

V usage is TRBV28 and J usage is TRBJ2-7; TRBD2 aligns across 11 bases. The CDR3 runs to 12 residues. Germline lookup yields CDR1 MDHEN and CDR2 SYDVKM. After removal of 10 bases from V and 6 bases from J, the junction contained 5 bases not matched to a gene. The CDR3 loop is CAILAGGGEQYF. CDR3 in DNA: TGTGCCATCTTAGCGGGAGGGGGCGAGCAGTACTTC.

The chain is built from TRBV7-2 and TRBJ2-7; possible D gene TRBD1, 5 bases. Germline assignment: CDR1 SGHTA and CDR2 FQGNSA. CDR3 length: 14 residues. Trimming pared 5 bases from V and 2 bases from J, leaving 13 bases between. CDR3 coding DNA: TGTGCCAGCAGCATTGTGCTAGGGGCCTACGAGCAGTACTTC. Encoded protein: CASSIVLGAYEQYF.

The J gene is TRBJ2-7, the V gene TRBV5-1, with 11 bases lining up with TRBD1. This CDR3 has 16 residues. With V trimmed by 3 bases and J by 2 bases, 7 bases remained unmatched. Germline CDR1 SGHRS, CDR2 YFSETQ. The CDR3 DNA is TGCGCCAGCAGCTCCCTTGGACAGGGGGCGACCTACGAGCAGTACTTC. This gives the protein CASSSLGQGATYEQYF.

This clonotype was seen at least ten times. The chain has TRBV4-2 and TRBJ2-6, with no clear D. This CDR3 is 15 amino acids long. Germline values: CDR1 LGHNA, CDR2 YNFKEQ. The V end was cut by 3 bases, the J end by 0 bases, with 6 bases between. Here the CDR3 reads CASSQGISGANVLTF. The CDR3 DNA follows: TGTGCCAGCAGCCAGGGGATCTCTGGGGCCAACGTCCTGACTTTC.

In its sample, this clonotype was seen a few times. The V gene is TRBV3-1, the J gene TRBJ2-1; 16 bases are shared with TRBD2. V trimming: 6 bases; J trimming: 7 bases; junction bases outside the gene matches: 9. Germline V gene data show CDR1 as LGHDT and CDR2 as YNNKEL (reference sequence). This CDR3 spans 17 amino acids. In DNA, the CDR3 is TGTGCCAGCAGACCCGGGACTAGCGGGAGGGCCGGAAATGAGCAGTTCTTC. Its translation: CASRPGTSGRAGNEQFF.

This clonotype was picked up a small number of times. CDR3 region: CASSIVGTGPNEQFF. CDR3 sequence (DNA): TGTGCCAGTAGTATTGTGGGGACAGGACCCAATGAGCAGTTCTTC. V usage is TRBV19 and J usage is TRBJ2-1; 8 bases match TRBD1. V lost 3 bases to trimming and J lost 6 bases; unmatched junction nucleotides: 7. The germline CDR1 and CDR2 sequences are LNHDA and SQIVND (reference sequence). There are 15 residues in the CDR3.

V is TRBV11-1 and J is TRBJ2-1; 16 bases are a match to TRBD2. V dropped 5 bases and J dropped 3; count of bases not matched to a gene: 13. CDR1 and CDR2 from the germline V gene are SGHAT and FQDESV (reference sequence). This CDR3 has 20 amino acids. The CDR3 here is CASSPPPGLAGGPIYNEQFF. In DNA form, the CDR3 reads TGTGCCAGCAGCCCGCCCCCGGGACTAGCGGGAGGGCCTATCTACAATGAGCAGTTCTTC.

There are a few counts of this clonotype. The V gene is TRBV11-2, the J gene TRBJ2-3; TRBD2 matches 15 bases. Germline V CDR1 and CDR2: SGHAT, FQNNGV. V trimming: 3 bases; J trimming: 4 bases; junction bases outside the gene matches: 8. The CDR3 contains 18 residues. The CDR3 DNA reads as TGTGCCAGCAGCTTCGGACTAGCGGGAGGGCTGAGTGCAGATACGCAGTATTTT. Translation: CASSFGLAGGLSADTQYF. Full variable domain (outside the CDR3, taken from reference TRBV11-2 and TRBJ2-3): EAGVAQSPRYKIIEKRQSVAFWCNPISGHATLYWYQQILGQGPKLLIQFQNNGVVDDSQLPKDRFSAERLKGVDSTLKIQPAKLEDSAVYLCASSFGLAGGLSADTQYFGPGTRLTVL.